What follows are 5 T cell receptor beta chains derived from one specimen sequenced in a study of early T cells in non-severe SARS-CoV-2 infection. One entry per CDR3 protein, called by TCRdb with MiXCR from the 5' RACE reads. The sample has over 30,000 distinct CDR3 sequences, roughly 7.1% seen once; the top ten hold about 13%. The specimen was whole blood, collected at baseline. The receptors were sampled from an adult who was a healthcare worker with PCR-confirmed SARS-CoV-2 infection or an uninfected control (not recorded which).

This clonotype was observed a handful of times. This CDR3 is CSVAEGGFYEQYF. As DNA, the CDR3 is TGCAGCGTTGCCGAGGGGGGTTTCTACGAGCAGTACTTC. This rearrangement joins TRBV29-1 to TRBJ2-7; D might be TRBD1 or TRBD2, each matching 6 bases. Germline V gene lookup returns CDR1 SQVTM and CDR2 ANQGSEA. The CDR3 totals 13 residues. Trimming pared 4 bases from V and 3 bases from J, leaving 13 bases between.

This clonotype was seen many times. The chain has TRBV7-8 and TRBJ1-5; 7 positions agree with TRBD1. CDR1 is SGHVS, CDR2 FQNEAQ, per germline. This CDR3 has 20 residues. Unmatched junction bases numbered 15, after V lost 1 base and J lost 0 bases. The CDR3 loop is CASSLEGTARGLISNQPQHF. CDR3 coding DNA: TGTGCCAGCAGCTTAGAAGGGACAGCCAGGGGACTTATTAGCAATCAGCCCCAGCATTTT.

The CDR3: CASSQGSHTGELFF. CDR3 nucleotide sequence: TGCGCCAGCAGCCAGGGGAGTCACACCGGGGAGCTGTTTTTT. This chain joins TRBV10-2 and TRBJ2-2; possibly TRBD1 for D (6 bases). The germline V gene encodes CDR1 WSHSY and CDR2 SAAADI. CDR3 length: 14 residues. V lost 6 bases to trimming and J lost 3 bases, with 11 bases between them.

This clonotype has ten or more counts. The rearrangement uses TRBV2 and TRBJ2-1, with unresolved D. This CDR3 has 13 amino acids. From germline, CDR1 is SNHLY and CDR2 FYNNEI. The germline V and J ends were trimmed by 3 bases and 6 bases, with 9 bases remaining between them. In nucleotides, the CDR3 is TGTGCCAGCAGTGAGGGCTCCACCAATGAGCAGTTCTTC. It encodes CASSEGSTNEQFF.

The V call is TRBV19, the J call TRBJ2-1; 10 positions agree with TRBD1. Germline trimming cut 7 bases from V and 6 bases from J; bases unmatched to any gene: 21. This CDR3 comprises 19 residues. Germline CDR1 LNHDA, CDR2 SQIVND (reference sequence). CDR3 coding DNA: TGTGCCAGTACTTGGGGGGACAGGGGAATCGCGGGAGTAAGCAATGAGCAGTTCTTC. Protein product: CASTWGDRGIAGVSNEQFF.